This TCR beta chain is from a study of blood T cell repertoires in COVID-19. The assay was immunoSEQ multiplex PCR, and TCRdb's table has in-frame clones only and misses some. The sample shows 85,000 to 100,000 clones, about four fifths of them seen only once. This sequence originates from a human donor in a cohort sampled during active COVID-19. The sequenced material came from peripheral blood.

CDR3 sequence: CASSFTRNQPQHF. The CDR3 DNA follows: TGTGCCAGCAGTTTTACGAGGAATCAGCCCCAGCATTTT. This chain uses TRBV12-3 or TRBV12-4 with TRBJ1-5; D not resolved. This CDR3 has 13 amino acids. V was clipped by 3 bases and J by 4 bases, with 7 bases between them.